The rows below give T cell receptor beta chains drawn from one sample of a study of blood T cell repertoires in COVID-19. The table came from immunoSEQ multiplex PCR; TCRdb's copy has only in-frame clones and leaves some out. Seen here are tens of thousands of clones, around 80% observed once, and the top ten hold about 1.2%. The source material was peripheral blood. These receptors were obtained from an elderly woman with acute or convalescent COVID-19. Both conserved end residues are part of each CDR3. A D gene is named only where the DNA matches it firmly. The size field is filled for only some rows; it gives once, few, many or a size class.

abundance: NA; v_gene: TRBV6-1; j_gene: TRBJ1-6; d_gene: TRBD1; CDR3aa: CASSQGVRGPNSPLHF; CDR3nt: TGTGCCAGCAGTCAAGGGGTCAGGGGGCCTAATTCACCCCTCCACTTT
abundance: NA; v_gene: TRBV19; j_gene: TRBJ1-5; d_gene: NA; CDR3aa: CAVRGGSSNQPQHF; CDR3nt: TGTGCCGTCCGAGGCGGGTCTAGCAATCAGCCCCAGCATTTT
abundance: once; v_gene: TRBV28; j_gene: TRBJ1-2; d_gene: NA; CDR3aa: CASRPRDGTNYGYTF; CDR3nt: TGTGCCAGCAGGCCGCGGGACGGGACTAACTATGGCTACACCTTC
abundance: NA; v_gene: TRBV5-8; j_gene: TRBJ1-2; d_gene: NA; CDR3aa: CASREQGRNYGYTF; CDR3nt: TGTGCCAGCAGGGAACAGGGTCGAAACTATGGCTACACCTTC
abundance: NA; v_gene: TRBV2; j_gene: TRBJ2-3; d_gene: NA; CDR3aa: CAILSRMVDTQYF; CDR3nt: TGTGCCATCCTATCGCGGATGGTAGATACGCAGTATTTT
abundance: NA; v_gene: TRBV12-5; j_gene: TRBJ1-5; d_gene: NA; CDR3aa: CASGLARSTGNQPQHF; CDR3nt: TGTGCTAGTGGTTTGGCACGAAGTACGGGCAATCAGCCCCAGCATTTT
abundance: few; v_gene: TRBV14; j_gene: TRBJ1-2; d_gene: NA; CDR3aa: CASSLNSGTFDYGYTF; CDR3nt: TGTGCCAGCAGCCTAAATTCAGGGACTTTCGACTATGGCTACACCTTC
abundance: once; v_gene: TRBV19; j_gene: TRBJ1-2; d_gene: NA; CDR3aa: CASSISLSNYGYTF; CDR3nt: TGTGCCAGTAGTATTTCACTATCTAACTATGGCTACACCTTC
abundance: NA; v_gene: TRBV5-4; j_gene: TRBJ2-1; d_gene: TRBD1; CDR3aa: CASSLYGTANNEQFF; CDR3nt: TGTGCCAGCAGCTTATACGGGACAGCTAACAATGAGCAGTTCTTC
abundance: NA; v_gene: TRBV7-8; j_gene: TRBJ2-3; d_gene: NA; CDR3aa: CASSLARGKDTQYF; CDR3nt: TGTGCCAGCAGCTTAGCGCGGGGAAAGGATACGCAGTATTTT
abundance: NA; v_gene: TRBV5-1; j_gene: TRBJ2-3; d_gene: NA; CDR3aa: CASSLWRGMGTDTQYF; CDR3nt: TGCGCCAGCAGCTTGTGGAGGGGAATGGGCACAGATACGCAGTATTTT
abundance: NA; v_gene: TRBV9; j_gene: TRBJ1-6; d_gene: NA; CDR3aa: CASSVGMDSYNSPLHF; CDR3nt: TGTGCCAGCAGCGTAGGAATGGACAGCTATAATTCACCCCTCCACTTT
abundance: NA; v_gene: TRBV6-1; j_gene: TRBJ2-5; d_gene: NA; CDR3aa: CASSEMRAQLQETQYF; CDR3nt: TGTGCCAGCAGTGAAATGAGGGCCCAACTGCAAGAGACCCAGTACTTC
abundance: NA; v_gene: TRBV5-1; j_gene: TRBJ1-5; d_gene: TRBD1; CDR3aa: CASSLGGDQPQHF; CDR3nt: TGCGCCAGCAGCTTAGGGGGCGACCAGCCCCAGCATTTT
abundance: NA; v_gene: TRBV9; j_gene: TRBJ1-2; d_gene: NA; CDR3aa: CASSSNARGERPYGYTF; CDR3nt: TGTGCCAGCAGCTCAAATGCGCGGGGCGAGAGACCCTATGGCTACACCTTC
abundance: few; v_gene: TRBV5-6; j_gene: TRBJ2-7; d_gene: TRBD1; CDR3aa: CASSIGQGGTYEQYF; CDR3nt: TGTGCCAGCAGCATCGGACAGGGGGGAACCTACGAGCAGTACTTC
abundance: NA; v_gene: TRBV5-4; j_gene: TRBJ2-7; d_gene: NA; CDR3aa: CASLSGSWTYEQYF; CDR3nt: TGTGCCAGCCTCAGCGGCAGCTGGACCTACGAGCAGTACTTC
abundance: NA; v_gene: TRBV6-6; j_gene: TRBJ2-5; d_gene: NA; CDR3aa: CASSYSGKETQYF; CDR3nt: TGTGCCAGCAGTTACTCCGGGAAAGAGACCCAGTACTTC
abundance: once; v_gene: TRBV7-3; j_gene: TRBJ2-1; d_gene: TRBD2; CDR3aa: CASSPSAGEYNEQFF; CDR3nt: TGTGCCAGCAGCCCTTCAGCGGGGGAGTACAATGAGCAGTTCTTC
abundance: few; v_gene: TRBV7-2; j_gene: TRBJ2-5; d_gene: TRBD2; CDR3aa: CASSDRLAGRETQYF; CDR3nt: TGTGCCAGCAGCGACCGACTAGCGGGGAGAGAGACCCAGTACTTC